This record covers a single T cell receptor beta chain. Antigen specificity is unknown. These data originate in a study of T-cell reconstitution after alpha-beta-depleted transplantation in children. V trimming: 5 bases; J trimming: 8 bases; junction bases outside the gene matches: 10. The CDR3 is 16 amino acids. Germline V lookup: CDR1 SGHRS, CDR2 YFSETQ. General study points: Counts and diversity of T cells one year after transplant came mostly from newly produced T cells. Two months or so post-transplant, alpha-beta T cells reportedly derived from several hundred expanded graft clones. High day-60 TCRbeta diversity in some patients came from surviving recipient T cells and thymic progenitors.

Molecular barcoding with unique molecular identifiers was used for the TCRbeta library. TCRdb passed the PCR reads through MiXCR, listing each CDR3 protein once. Of roughly 670,000 distinct CDR3 sequences in the sample, roughly 13% are singletons; the top ten hold 0.79%. This receptor was obtained from a girl aged 2 to 10 with congenital amegakaryocytic thrombocytopenia, due to receive a stem cell transplant. This chain joins TRBV5-1 and TRBJ2-1; 13 nucleotides line up with TRBD2. The source material was PBMCs, sampled before TCRalphabeta/CD19-depleted stem cell transplant. This CDR3 is CASRFGLAGALDEQFF. Here the CDR3 DNA reads TGCGCCAGCAGGTTTGGACTAGCGGGAGCACTGGATGAGCAGTTCTTC.